These T cell receptor beta chains were read from a single sample in a study of shared clonotypes between healthy human individuals. Here immunoSEQ multiplex PCR was the method, and the copy in TCRdb shows in-frame clones only, minus some. The sample consists of a few million clones, more than 85% of them appearing once. The sequencing input was naive CD4+ T cells from PBMCs. These receptors were collected from a man younger than 35 in good health. Some clones in this sample may be carry-over from other donors' samples. CDR3s include the opening cysteine and the closing phenylalanine or tryptophan. D genes are given only for firm matches.

j_call,v_call,d_call,cdr3_length,cdr3_nt,cdr3_aa
TRBJ2-1,TRBV5-4,TRBD2,15,TGTGCCAGCAGCTGGCCGGGACTAGCGGATAATGAGCAGTTCTTC,CASSWPGLADNEQFF
TRBJ2-3,TRBV11-3,TRBD1,15,TGTGCCAGCAGCTTAGGGCAGGGGGACCCAGATACGCAGTATTTT,CASSLGQGDPDTQYF
TRBJ2-6,TRBV19,TRBD1,20,TGTGCCAGTAGAGACGTCGGGAAGCTCACAGGGGGCTCTGGGGCCAACGTCCTGACTTTC,CASRDVGKLTGGSGANVLTF
TRBJ1-2,TRBV5-4,.,14,TGTGCCAGCAGCTTGGGGAAGTCCAACTATGGCTACACCTTC,CASSLGKSNYGYTF
TRBJ2-3,TRBV5-4,TRBD1,16,TGTGCCAGCAGCTTGGCCGTTGGGACAGGGGGGGATACGCAGTATTTT,CASSLAVGTGGDTQYF
TRBJ2-1,TRBV19,TRBD1,15,TGTGCCAGTAGTGGCAGACAGGGGGGGAGGGATGAGCAGTTCTTC,CASSGRQGGRDEQFF
TRBJ2-1,TRBV5-5,TRBD1,11,TGTGCCATCACGGACAGGGGTGAGCAGTTCTTC,CAITDRGEQFF
TRBJ1-5,TRBV28,.,13,TGTGCCAGCAGTTCCGTACCAGGGCAGCCCCAGCATTTT,CASSSVPGQPQHF
TRBJ2-1,TRBV15,.,13,TGTGCCACCAGCAGAGTTATCGTCGATGAGCAGTTCTTC,CATSRVIVDEQFF
TRBJ1-4,TRBV6-1,.,15,TGTGCCAGCAGTAAACAAGGGGGTACTAATGAAAAACTGTTTTTT,CASSKQGGTNEKLFF
TRBJ2-1,TRBV5-6,TRBD1,15,TGTGCCAGCAGCGGGACAGGGAAGGGGTACAATGAGCAGTTCTTC,CASSGTGKGYNEQFF
TRBJ1-1,TRBV25-1,.,14,TGTGCCAGCAGTGTGGGGGGATCTAACACTGAAGCTTTCTTT,CASSVGGSNTEAFF
TRBJ2-1,TRBV30,.,13,TGTGCCTGGAGCGGTCAGGTTTACAATGAGCAGTTCTTC,CAWSGQVYNEQFF
TRBJ2-5,TRBV18,.,15,TGTGCCAGCTCACCAATGGAGGGAAGGTGGGAGACCCAGTACTTC,CASSPMEGRWETQYF
TRBJ1-2,TRBV28,TRBD1,16,TGTGCCAGCAGTCCGGGGGGGACAGGGAAATTCTATGGCTACACCTTC,CASSPGGTGKFYGYTF
TRBJ2-7,TRBV18,.,11,TGTGCCAGCTCGGGGCCCTACGAGCAGTACTTC,CASSGPYEQYF
TRBJ2-1,TRBV29-1,.,16,TGCAGCGTTGGCGGAGATATACAGGGAAGATTCGATGAGCAGTTCTTC,CSVGGDIQGRFDEQFF
TRBJ1-1,TRBV4-3,.,18,TGCGCCAGCAGCCAAGATCTCCCCCCCCAAGCCCCGGGGTTGAGAGCTTTCTTT,CASSQDLPPQAPGLRAFF
TRBJ2-3,TRBV7-3,.,15,TGTGCCAGCAGCCGGACGGGGGGCTCGACAGATACGCAGTATTTT,CASSRTGGSTDTQYF
TRBJ1-2,TRBV18,.,12,TGTGCCAGCTCCCACCCGGGCTATGGCTACACCTTC,CASSHPGYGYTF
TRBJ2-3,TRBV11-2,.,15,TGTGCCAGCAGCCGGACCCCGTTGGGGGGAGATACGCAGTATTTT,CASSRTPLGGDTQYF
TRBJ2-2,TRBV5-1,.,15,TGCGCCAGCAGCTTGGAACTGGCGAACACCGGGGAGCTGTTTTTT,CASSLELANTGELFF